The table lists the clone carrying this TCR beta chain with a count of one. This record belongs to a study of T cell responses to AZD1222 COVID-19 vaccine. Germline V gene sequence: CDR1 MGHDK, CDR2 SYGVNS. V was trimmed by 2 bases and J by 4 bases, leaving 20 bases between them. The CDR3 consists of 17 residues. Clones were sequenced by immunoSEQ multiplex PCR, and TCRdb holds only the in-frame ones, with some missing. Altogether some 98,000 clones are present, approximately 90% being singletons, with the ten largest covering about 14%. The receptor was isolated from an adult in good health. The V and J genes are TRBV25-1 and TRBJ2-5; maybe TRBD1 (7 bases). The starting material was peripheral blood, obtained on day 0 of AZD1222 vaccination. In DNA, the CDR3 is TGTGCCAGCAGTGAAGGGGGTGAAGCAGGGGGGCGAGAGACCCAGTACTTC. Protein: CASSEGGEAGGRETQYF.